The clone carrying this TCR beta chain was detected a few times. The target antigen is unknown. RNA transcripts provided the source from which TCR beta CDR3 regions were amplified. The HTBI set primed first-round TCR CDR3 RT-PCR. A single record per CDR3 protein comes from TCRdb applying MiXCR to the multiplex PCR reads. The data show hundreds of thousands of distinct CDR3 sequences, approximately 13% seen once. This record belongs to a study of T cells in Graves' hyperthyroidism and ophthalmopathy. Study-wide findings and caveats: Most thyroid-expanded clonotypes above 0.001 were also found in blood.

The V gene end was trimmed by 2 bases and the J gene end by 6 bases; junction bases not matched to a gene: 7. Per germline, CDR1 SGDLS and CDR2 YYNGEE. The CDR3 spans 14 residues. Calling Graves' hyperthyroidism stable meant ophthalmopathy did not progress within 18 months. Hyperthyroidism, newly diagnosed and lasting under 2 months, affected patients aged 18 to 65. Diagnosis relied on clinical symptoms, serum thyroxine and TRAb, thyroid ultrasound and orbital computed tomography. Material: blood. The chain links TRBV9 to TRBJ2-7; TRBD2 agrees at 8 bases. The receptor's source is a woman between 25 and 40 years old with Graves' hyperthyroidism. CDR3 region: CASSVTGRGVEQYF. CDR3 coding DNA: TGTGCCAGCAGCGTTACAGGGCGGGGGGTCGAGCAGTACTTC.